This T cell receptor beta chain is from a study of cytomegalovirus exposure and HLA in healthy donors. Study-level findings and limits: A later analysis showed that HLA-associated TCR beta chains had undergone more clonal expansion than equally common others.

Comments on this clone: Its matching antigen is unknown.

With 60 Vbeta and 13 Jbeta primers, the PCR was carried out. The protocol was immunoSEQ multiplex PCR, while the TCRdb copy is restricted to in-frame clones and leaves out a portion. Here the sample table reports around 210,000 clones. V was shortened by 2 bases and J by 8 bases, with 9 bases between the two germline ends. From germline, CDR1 is MNHEY and CDR2 SMNVEV (reference sequence). This CDR3 comprises 13 residues. This sequence originates from a woman between 25 and 40 years old in good health and CMV-seropositive. The sequenced sample was PBMCs. V gene TRBV27 combines with J gene TRBJ1-4; TRBD1 might be the D (5 bases). CDR3 sequence: CASSLRGREKLFF. Here the CDR3 DNA reads TGTGCCAGCAGTTTACGGGGGAGGGAAAAACTGTTTTTT.